A single sample is the source of the 20 T cell receptor beta chains below, sequenced in a study of T cell responses to AZD1222 COVID-19 vaccine. Measured with immunoSEQ multiplex PCR; TCRdb has only the in-frame clones, and not every one. The table lists roughly 130,000 clones, about 86% of them singletons, with approximately 12% in the top ten. This sample comprised peripheral blood, obtained on day 0 of AZD1222 vaccination. The origin of the receptors is an adult in good health.

The J gene is TRBJ1-5, the V gene TRBV1. TRBV1 is a pseudogene. The length of the CDR3 is 16 residues. The CDR3 region is CTSSQDMRVCVQPQHF. CDR3 nucleotides: TGCACCAGCAGCCAAGATATGCGGGTTTGTGTTCAGCCCCAGCATTTT.

J is TRBJ2-7 and V is TRBV7-9; TRBD1 agrees at 10 bases. CDR3 length equals 18 residues. V lost 1 base to trimming and J lost 4 bases; unmatched junction nucleotides: 13. Germline CDR1 SEHNR, CDR2 FQNEAQ (reference sequence). CDR3 DNA sequence: TGTGCCAGCAGCTTAGTCGGCCCGGGACAGGGGTTCCGGTACGAGCAGTACTTC. It translates to CASSLVGPGQGFRYEQYF.

This clone appeared once. The rearrangement uses TRBV2 and TRBJ2-2; D remains ambiguous. This CDR3 comprises 14 residues. V was cut by 7 bases and J by 1 base, with 10 bases left in between. Germline-derived CDR1 and CDR2 are SNHLY and FYNNEI. This CDR3 reads CASKTTQNTGELFF. The CDR3 DNA sequence: TGTGCCAGCAAAACAACACAGAACACCGGGGAGCTGTTTTTT.

The rearrangement links TRBV27 to TRBJ2-7, with a weak D call TRBD1 (5 bases). Germline CDR1 reads MNHEY; CDR2 reads SMNVEV (reference sequence). V was clipped by 6 bases and J by 3 bases, with 9 bases between them. CDR3 length equals 12 residues. The chain's CDR3 is CASRTQGYEQYF. The CDR3 DNA follows: TGTGCCAGCAGGACTCAGGGCTACGAGCAGTACTTC.

The chain is built from TRBV9 and TRBJ2-1, with 9 bases identical to TRBD2. CDR1 is SGDLS, CDR2 YYNGEE, per germline. V trimming: 3 bases; J trimming: 7 bases; junction bases outside the gene matches: 8. The CDR3 is 15 residues long. The CDR3, as DNA: TGTGCCAGCAGCGGGGGCGGGAGGGGATCAAATGAGCAGTTCTTC. Translated: CASSGGGRGSNEQFF.

The rearrangement uses TRBV6-1 and TRBJ1-1; D is unclear. Trimming cost V 2 bases and J 8 bases, with 9 bases left between them. Germline V gene sequence: CDR1 MNHNS, CDR2 SASEGT. The CDR3 extends over 12 amino acids. This CDR3 reads CASSERWREAFF. The DNA of the CDR3 is TGTGCCAGCAGTGAACGGTGGAGGGAAGCTTTCTTT.

The chain carries TRBV28 and TRBJ1-6; D is possibly TRBD1 (5 bases). Germline V gene data show CDR1 as MDHEN and CDR2 as SYDVKM. The CDR3 contains 14 residues. Trimming left V 8 bases short and J 7 bases short, with 15 bases between. Here the CDR3 reads CASGNGGENSPLHF. CDR3 nucleotides: TGTGCCAGCGGCAACGGGGGGGAAAATTCACCCCTCCACTTT. The complete variable domain, with remaining parts taken from reference TRBV28 and TRBJ1-6, reads DVKVTQSSRYLVKRTGEKVFLECVQDMDHENMFWYRQDPGLGLRLIYFSYDVKMKEKGDIPEGYSVSREKKERFSLILESASTNQTSMYLCASGNGGENSPLHFGNGTRLTVT.

The chain joins TRBV7-9 to TRBJ2-3, with TRBD2 identical over 8 bases. Germline V gives CDR1 SEHNR, CDR2 FQNEAQ (reference sequence). The junction had 15 bases not matched to a gene; V was cut back by 4 bases and J by 3 bases. This CDR3 is 18 amino acids long. The CDR3 sequence is CASSSPSTGGRRTDTQYF. The CDR3 DNA is TGTGCCAGCAGCTCCCCCTCCACGGGGGGGAGGAGAACAGATACGCAGTATTTT.

V usage is TRBV9 and J usage is TRBJ2-5, with D maybe TRBD2 (6 bases). Germline assignment: CDR1 SGDLS and CDR2 YYNGEE. Trimming took 3 bases from V and 4 from J, leaving 16 bases between them. The CDR3 extends over 15 amino acids. The CDR3: CASSAEGQGAETQYF. The CDR3 nucleotides are TGTGCCAGCAGCGCGGAGGGCCAAGGAGCAGAGACCCAGTACTTC.

The chain employs TRBV24-1 and TRBJ1-1, with a tentative D call TRBD1 (5 bases). This CDR3 has 12 residues. V gave up 5 bases and J gave up 8 bases, with 11 bases separating them. From germline, CDR1 is KGHDR and CDR2 SFDVKD. The CDR3 region has the DNA TGTGCCACCAGTGGATCGGGGGAAGAAGCTTTCTTT. Translated, it gives CATSGSGEEAFF.

The CDR3, as DNA: TGTGCCAGCGTACTGGGGGGGCCTTCAGAGACCCAGTACTTC. It translates to CASVLGGPSETQYF. This chain links TRBV5-8 with TRBJ2-5, with a possible D match to TRBD2 (7 bases). The V end lost 7 bases, the J end lost 4 bases, and 17 bases lay between the germline ends. Germline CDR1 is SGHTS and CDR2 is YDEGEE. The CDR3 spans 14 residues.

V and J are TRBV9 and TRBJ1-2; the D is unclear. In germline, CDR1 is SGDLS, CDR2 YYNGEE. The CDR3 has 14 residues. V was trimmed by 0 bases and J by 3 bases, leaving 9 bases between them. DNA of the CDR3: TGTGCCAGCAGCGTAGGGACGGCCGACTATGGCTACACCTTC. This gives the protein CASSVGTADYGYTF.

V is TRBV15 and J is TRBJ2-5, with D possibly TRBD1 on 6 matching bases. Germline V CDR1 and CDR2: LNHNV, YYDKDF (reference sequence). V lost 5 bases, J lost 3 bases, and 13 bases lay in between. The length of the CDR3 is 14 residues. The CDR3 nucleotides read TGTGCCACCAGCGGCAGGGGCGGCGAAGAGACCCAGTACTTC. Its protein is CATSGRGGEETQYF.

This chain's CDR3 is CATSSVGYYGYTF. CDR3 DNA sequence: TGTGCCACCAGTTCAGTAGGTTACTATGGCTACACCTTC. V and J are TRBV24-1 and TRBJ1-2; D is ambiguous. Trimming removed 6 bases from V and 3 bases from J, with 10 bases in between. The CDR3 sequence is 13 residues long. In germline, CDR1 is KGHDR, CDR2 SFDVKD.

The chain combines TRBV7-6 with TRBJ2-7, with 10 nucleotides matching TRBD2. Trimming took 1 base from V and 1 from J; bases not matched to a gene: 1. The germline gives CDR1 SGHVS, CDR2 FNYEAQ. CDR3 length: 15 residues. The CDR3 reads CASSLGTSGSYEQYF. As DNA, the CDR3 is TGTGCCAGCAGCTTAGGGACTAGCGGATCCTACGAGCAGTACTTC.

This chain joins TRBV28 and TRBJ1-1, with D possibly being TRBD1 (5 bases). Germline CDR1 reads MDHEN; CDR2 reads SYDVKM. Deletions cut 6 bases from V and 0 bases from J, with 17 bases between. The CDR3 runs to 16 residues. In DNA, the CDR3 is TGTGCCAGCAGCCCCCGGGGCAGGCCGATGAACACTGAAGCTTTCTTT. This encodes CASSPRGRPMNTEAFF.

This clone was picked up one time. The V gene is TRBV10-3, the J gene TRBJ1-5; D may be TRBD1 (5 bases). Germline assignment: CDR1 ENHRY and CDR2 SYGVKD. The V and J ends lost 3 bases and 3 bases respectively, with 9 bases between them. This CDR3 has 14 residues. The CDR3 sequence is CAISDDSYNQPQHF. The CDR3 nucleotides are TGTGCCATCAGTGACGACAGTTACAATCAGCCCCAGCATTTT.

The V call is TRBV19, the J call TRBJ2-7; tentative D call: TRBD1 (6 bases). Trimming shortened V by 3 bases and J by 2 bases, and 8 bases separated the two germline ends. Germline CDR1 reads LNHDA; CDR2 reads SQIVND (reference sequence). The CDR3 runs 13 residues. The CDR3 loop reads CASSIRDTYEQYF. Written as DNA, the CDR3 is TGTGCCAGTAGTATCAGGGACACCTACGAGCAGTACTTC. Drawing the rest from reference TRBV19 and TRBJ2-7, the complete variable domain is DGGITQSPKYLFRKEGQNVTLSCEQNLNHDAMYWYRQDPGQGLRLIYYSQIVNDFQKGDIAEGYSVSREKKESFPLTVTSAQKNPTAFYLCASSIRDTYEQYFGPGTRLTVT.

The chain links TRBV7-9 to TRBJ1-3; TRBD1 matches at 7 bases. The CDR3 spans 14 residues. The germline V gene encodes CDR1 SEHNR and CDR2 FQNEAQ (reference sequence). V shed 5 bases, J shed 3 bases, and the junction held 4 bases outside the gene matches. CDR3 bases: TGTGCCAGCAGCAAACGGGACAGTGGAAACACCATATATTTT. Translation gives CASSKRDSGNTIYF.

A single count supports this clone. This chain's CDR3 is CASSPGPLGETQYF. CDR3 sequence (DNA): TGCGCCAGCAGCCCGGGACCCCTGGGGGAGACCCAGTACTTC. This chain links TRBV5-1 with TRBJ2-5; D may match TRBD1 or TRBD2 (5 bases each). Trimming stripped 4 bases from V and 5 bases from J, with 15 bases between. Germline V gene sequence: CDR1 SGHRS, CDR2 YFSETQ. CDR3 length: 14 residues.